One sample yielded the 26 T cell receptor beta chains listed below, sequenced in a study of blood T cell repertoires in COVID-19. Produced via immunoSEQ multiplex PCR; TCRdb's table is partial and in-frame only. This table holds 150,000 to 200,000 clones, 80% to 90% found once. Sequences were obtained from peripheral blood. These receptors originate from a man in his sixties with acute or convalescent COVID-19.

The V and J genes are TRBV27 and TRBJ1-2, with 10 bases identical to TRBD1. The CDR3 is 14 amino acids. In germline, CDR1 is MNHEY, CDR2 SMNVEV (reference sequence). V trimming: 3 bases; J trimming: 6 bases; junction bases outside the gene matches: 4. The CDR3 reads CASSFGTGVNGYTF. CDR3 DNA: TGTGCCAGCAGTTTTGGGACAGGGGTAAATGGCTACACCTTC.

The chain has TRBV5-1 and TRBJ2-4; 7 bases fit TRBD2. Germline-derived CDR1 and CDR2 are SGHRS and YFSETQ. Trimming at V came to 6 bases and at J to 1 base, leaving 7 bases not matched to a gene. This CDR3 has 15 amino acids. The DNA of the CDR3 is TGCGCCAGCACCCCGGGAGCGGGGGCCAAAAACATTCAGTACTTC. Its protein is CASTPGAGAKNIQYF. The complete variable domain, with remaining parts taken from reference TRBV5-1 and TRBJ2-4, reads KAGVTQTPRYLIKTRGQQVTLSCSPISGHRSVSWYQQTPGQGLQFLFEYFSETQRNKGNFPGRFSGRQFSNSRSEMNVSTLELGDSALYLCASTPGAGAKNIQYFGAGTRLSVL.

This chain uses TRBV28 with TRBJ2-3; the D gene is possibly TRBD1 (5 bases). The germline V gene encodes CDR1 MDHEN and CDR2 SYDVKM. The V and J ends lost 3 bases and 1 base respectively, with 11 bases between them. This CDR3 region has 15 residues. CDR3 loop: CASSFHGAGTDTQYF. CDR3 bases: TGTGCCAGCAGTTTCCATGGGGCCGGCACAGATACGCAGTATTTT.

The V gene is TRBV5-1, the J gene TRBJ1-1; D remains ambiguous. CDR1 is SGHRS, CDR2 YFSETQ, per germline. The CDR3 consists of 15 residues. Trimming left V 0 bases short and J 1 base short, with 10 bases between. CDR3 loop: CASSLVGRTNTEAFF. The CDR3 bases are TGCGCCAGCAGCTTGGTGGGGAGGACGAACACTGAAGCTTTCTTT.

The CDR3 loop is CASSLNRGNQPQHF. CDR3 in DNA: TGTGCCAGCTCCCTTAACAGGGGGAATCAGCCCCAGCATTTT. The V call is TRBV18, the J call TRBJ1-5, with 8 bases fitting TRBD1. Germline V gene lookup returns CDR1 KGHSH and CDR2 LQKENI. The CDR3 is made up of 14 amino acids. With 6 bases clipped from V and 4 bases from J, the junction kept 5 bases outside the gene matches. The variable domain in full, completed from reference TRBV18 and TRBJ1-5, reads NAGVMQNPRHLVRRRGQEARLRCSPMKGHSHVYWYRQLPEEGLKFMVYLQKENIIDESGMPKERFSAEFPKEGPSILRIQQVVRGDSAAYFCASSLNRGNQPQHFGDGTRLSIL.

The chain is built from TRBV4-1 and TRBJ1-1, with D maybe TRBD1 (6 bases). CDR3 size: 14 residues. Germline V gene data show CDR1 as MGHRA and CDR2 as YSYEKL. The ends were cut back, 0 bases at V and 11 bases at J, with 16 bases in the middle. This CDR3 is CASSQDNRQEWAFF. The CDR3 DNA reads as TGCGCCAGCAGCCAAGATAATCGACAGGAATGGGCTTTCTTT.

This chain joins TRBV12-3 or TRBV12-4 and TRBJ1-1; D not certain. Trimming cost V 3 bases and J 6 bases, with 11 bases left between them. The CDR3 length is 13 residues. CDR3 bases: TGTGCCAGCAGTTTGCTGTCGAGGGCTGAAGCTTTCTTT. Protein: CASSLLSRAEAFF.

The rearrangement joins TRBV10-1 to TRBJ2-3; no definite D call. The CDR3 runs 11 residues. Germline CDR1 WNHNN, CDR2 SYGVQD (reference sequence). With 4 bases removed from V and 5 bases from J, the gap between germline ends came to 4 bases. The CDR3 DNA reads TGCGCCAGCAGTGCAAAAGATACGCAGTATTTT. The encoded protein is CASSAKDTQYF.

This clone was seen a single time. J is TRBJ2-1 and V is TRBV5-1; TRBD2 agrees at 12 bases. Germline CDR1 is SGHRS and CDR2 is YFSETQ. Trimming took 1 base from V and 2 from J; bases not matched to a gene: 7. There are 18 residues in the CDR3. CDR3 sequence (DNA): TGCGCCAGCAGCTTGACGGCTAGCGGGAGGGCCACCTACAATGAGCAGTTCTTC. Protein sequence: CASSLTASGRATYNEQFF.

The chain employs TRBV25-1 and TRBJ2-7; TRBD1 is a possible D gene (5 bases). Trimming stripped 4 bases from V and 2 bases from J, with 18 bases between. Germline V lookup: CDR1 MGHDK, CDR2 SYGVNS. The CDR3 consists of 16 residues. CDR3 protein: CASSARQHLGAYEQYF. The CDR3 nucleotides are TGTGCCAGCAGTGCCCGACAGCACTTAGGGGCCTACGAGCAGTACTTC.

J is TRBJ2-7 and V is TRBV7-9, with TRBD2 matching 13 bases. Trimming cost V 9 bases and J 7 bases; bases outside gene matches: 12. This CDR3 comprises 15 residues. Germline values: CDR1 SEHNR, CDR2 FQNEAQ (reference sequence). CDR3 nucleotides: TGTGCCAGTAGCCCTCGGACTAGCGGGAGAGGGGAGCAGTACTTC. Protein: CASSPRTSGRGEQYF.

The V call is TRBV11-2, the J call TRBJ2-4; TRBD1 is a possible D gene (6 bases). Germline V gives CDR1 SGHAT, CDR2 FQNNGV. With 4 bases removed from V and 2 bases from J, the gap between germline ends came to 15 bases. This CDR3 region has 16 residues. The CDR3 nucleotides read TGTGCCAGCAGCTCAGGACAGAGGCTAACCAAAAACATTCAGTACTTC. Protein product: CASSSGQRLTKNIQYF.

This clone was counted a single time. The J gene is TRBJ1-2, the V gene TRBV2; 7 bases align to TRBD1. The germline CDR1 and CDR2 sequences are SNHLY and FYNNEI. The CDR3 totals 12 residues. J lost 7 bases, V lost 4 bases, and 3 bases had no gene match. The CDR3 DNA reads as TGTGCCAGCAGTGGAACAGGGGCTGGCTACACCTTC. Protein sequence: CASSGTGAGYTF.

The chain joins TRBV24-1 to TRBJ1-1; 7 nucleotides line up with TRBD1. V lost 2 bases and J lost 3; bases outside the gene matches: 5. Looked up from germline, CDR1 is KGHDR and CDR2 is SFDVKD. The CDR3 is 15 amino acids. The CDR3 DNA reads as TGTGCCACCAGTGATTCGCGCAGGGGGGACACTGAAGCTTTCTTT. Translating gives CATSDSRRGDTEAFF.

CDR3: CASSPGTGLGYEQYF. The DNA of the CDR3 is TGTGCCAGCAGTCCCGGGACAGGGCTAGGCTACGAGCAGTACTTC. The chain links TRBV27 to TRBJ2-7, with 9 bases that match TRBD1. The CDR3 consists of 15 residues. The J segment lost 3 bases and the V segment lost 5 bases, leaving 8 bases of the junction unmatched. Germline CDR1 reads MNHEY; CDR2 reads SMNVEV (reference sequence).

The CDR3 loop reads CAWSAPGLAAYEQYF. The CDR3 DNA sequence: TGTGCCTGGAGTGCCCCGGGACTAGCGGCGTACGAGCAGTACTTC. This chain links TRBV30 with TRBJ2-7, with 11 bases fitting TRBD2. Germline CDR1 is GTSNPN and CDR2 is SVGIG (reference sequence). The CDR3 runs to 15 residues. V trimming: 1 base; J trimming: 4 bases; junction bases outside the gene matches: 6.

V and J are TRBV20-1 and TRBJ1-3; 7 positions match TRBD1. The V segment lost 3 bases and the J segment 4 bases; nucleotides outside the gene matches: 6. Germline CDR1 and CDR2: DFQATT and SNEGSKA (reference sequence). CDR3 length: 14 residues. The CDR3 DNA reads TGCAGTGCTAGTTCGACAGGGTGGGGAAACACCATATATTTT. This translates into CSASSTGWGNTIYF.

This clone appeared once. The CDR3 reads CASSQDGKGGNTIYF. CDR3 DNA sequence: TGCGCCAGCAGCCAAGATGGGAAGGGAGGGAACACCATATATTTT. The chain employs TRBV4-1 and TRBJ1-3, with unresolved D. CDR3 length: 15 residues. The ends were cut back, 0 bases at V and 7 bases at J, with 13 bases in the middle. Germline V CDR1 and CDR2: MGHRA, YSYEKL.

This clone has a single count. The chain employs TRBV9 and TRBJ2-1; 7 bases map to TRBD2. The germline CDR1 and CDR2 sequences are SGDLS and YYNGEE. This CDR3 has 14 residues. J gave up 4 bases and V 4 bases, and 5 bases lay outside the gene matches. DNA for the CDR3: TGTGCCAGCAGCTTAGCGGGTGGGTACAATGAGCAGTTCTTC. It specifies CASSLAGGYNEQFF.

The V call is TRBV28, the J call TRBJ2-7; 7 nucleotides line up with TRBD1. The CDR3 covers 15 residues. CDR1 is MDHEN and CDR2 is SYDVKM in the germline V gene. With 3 bases clipped from V and 0 bases from J, the junction kept 5 bases outside the gene matches. The CDR3 sequence: CASSFTGALSYEQYF. The CDR3 region has the DNA TGTGCCAGCAGTTTCACAGGGGCTCTCTCCTACGAGCAGTACTTC.

V and J are TRBV18 and TRBJ1-4, with a weak D call TRBD1 (6 bases). This CDR3 has 13 amino acids. Germline CDR1 reads KGHSH; CDR2 reads LQKENI. V was trimmed by 4 bases and J by 8 bases, leaving 11 bases between them. CDR3 loop: CASSLQGTEKLFF. The CDR3 nucleotides read TGTGCCAGCTCACTGCAGGGGACGGAAAAACTGTTTTTT. Combining the CDR3 with reference TRBV18 and TRBJ1-4 gives the whole variable domain NAGVMQNPRHLVRRRGQEARLRCSPMKGHSHVYWYRQLPEEGLKFMVYLQKENIIDESGMPKERFSAEFPKEGPSILRIQQVVRGDSAAYFCASSLQGTEKLFFGSGTQLSVL.

The rearrangement uses TRBV23-1 and TRBJ2-7, with D tentatively TRBD2 (5 bases). TRBV23-1 is reported as an ORF; its role is uncertain. V gave up 3 bases and J gave up 0 bases, with 18 bases separating them. The CDR3 loop spans 17 amino acids. As DNA, the CDR3 is TGCGCCAGCAGTCAGTTGTGCGGGCAGGAGGCCTCCTACGAGCAGTACTTC. It specifies CASSQLCGQEASYEQYF.

This chain connects TRBV5-1 to TRBJ2-2; weak D call: TRBD1 (7 bases). The CDR3 runs to 15 residues. Trimming took off 4 bases at V and 0 bases at J, with 10 bases between the two ends. The V gene's germline CDR1 is SGHRS and CDR2 YFSETQ. The CDR3, as DNA: TGCGCCAGCAGCGTCAGGGGGGCGAACACCGGGGAGCTGTTTTTT. Protein sequence: CASSVRGANTGELFF.

CDR3 sequence (DNA): TGTGCCTGGAGTAGGGGACAGGGCATATCCGGCAATCAGCCCCAGCATTTT. This encodes CAWSRGQGISGNQPQHF. The V and J genes are TRBV30 and TRBJ1-5, with TRBD1 identical over 9 bases. The CDR3 contains 17 residues. Germline V CDR1 and CDR2: GTSNPN, SVGIG (reference sequence). V lost 2 bases to trimming and J lost 2 bases; unmatched junction nucleotides: 10.

V and J are TRBV5-4 and TRBJ2-1; TRBD1 aligns across 8 bases. The length of the CDR3 is 15 residues. Per germline, CDR1 SGHNT and CDR2 YYREEE (reference sequence). Losses at the gene ends were 3 bases for V and 8 bases for J; bases not matched to a gene: 10. Here the CDR3 reads CASSSGDRRYHEQFF. In DNA, the CDR3 is TGTGCCAGCAGCTCGGGGGACAGGCGGTACCATGAGCAGTTCTTC.

This rearrangement joins TRBV11-2 to TRBJ1-1, with a tentative D call TRBD1 (5 bases). Germline V gene sequence: CDR1 SGHAT, CDR2 FQNNGV. Trimming stripped 0 bases from V and 4 bases from J, with 6 bases between. The CDR3 has 13 residues. Here the CDR3 reads CASSLDRGTEAFF. The CDR3 region has the DNA TGTGCCAGCAGCTTAGATAGGGGCACTGAAGCTTTCTTT.